This TCR beta chain was captured by sequencing in a study of T cell responses to AZD1222 COVID-19 vaccine. This CDR3 has 16 residues. Deletions cut 1 base from V and 1 base from J, with 11 bases between. Germline CDR1 is SGHNT and CDR2 is YENEEA. Assay used: immunoSEQ multiplex PCR; TCRdb lists only in-frame clones, some missing. The table lists more than 100,000 clones, over 75% of them singletons. Specimen: peripheral blood, collected on day 0 of AZD1222 vaccination. The receptor comes from an adult in good health. The gene calls are TRBV11-3 and TRBJ2-1, with a weak D call TRBD2 (5 bases). CDR3 region: CASSLGGSGSYNEQFF. The CDR3, as DNA: TGTGCCAGCAGCTTAGGAGGGAGTGGATCCTACAATGAGCAGTTCTTC.